These T cell receptor beta chains were read from a single sample in a study of T cells in localized non-small cell lung cancer. Some clones are missing from TCRdb's copy, which holds only in-frame ones; the method was immunoSEQ multiplex PCR. The table records approximately 2,800 clones, around 28% of them present only once. The material sequenced was normal lung tissue next to the tumor, taken before any cancer treatment. These receptors originate from a man aged 40 to 70 with stage I lung adenocarcinoma. Both conserved end residues are part of each CDR3. Each record gives: J gene, D gene, clone size, V gene, CDR3 protein, CDR3 DNA. D genes are given only for firm matches. Size is omitted from some rows. Given values are once, few, many or a class for expanded clones.

J: TRBJ2-7
D: -
size: -
V: TRBV7-5
CDR3: CASSTEAGANYEQYF
DNA: TGTGCCAGCAGCACGGAGGCCGGCGCGAACTACGAGCAGTACTTC

J: TRBJ1-2
D: TRBD1
size: few
V: TRBV11-3
CDR3: CASSLDVPGTGGYHYGYTF
DNA: TGTGCCAGCAGCTTAGACGTTCCCGGGACAGGGGGATATCACTATGGCTACACCTTC

J: TRBJ2-5
D: -
size: once
V: TRBV29-1
CDR3: CSVDDQGYQETQYF
DNA: TGCAGCGTTGATGACCAGGGGTACCAAGAGACCCAGTACTTC

J: TRBJ2-1
D: -
size: -
V: TRBV11-3
CDR3: CASSLDPSRGYNEQFF
DNA: TGTGCCAGCAGCTTAGACCCCTCTAGGGGTTACAATGAGCAGTTCTTC

J: TRBJ2-5
D: -
size: few
V: TRBV9
CDR3: CASSARGETQYF
DNA: TGTGCCAGCAGCGCCAGGGGCGAGACCCAGTACTTC

J: TRBJ1-5
D: -
size: -
V: TRBV30
CDR3: CAWADSVYSNQPQHF
DNA: TGTGCCTGGGCAGACAGCGTTTATAGCAATCAGCCCCAGCATTTT

J: TRBJ2-1
D: -
size: -
V: TRBV10-3
CDR3: CAISEWSGLYNEQFF
DNA: TGTGCCATCAGTGAGTGGAGCGGCCTTTACAATGAGCAGTTCTTC

J: TRBJ2-5
D: -
size: -
V: TRBV29-1
CDR3: CSVPSGGNQETQYF
DNA: TGCAGCGTTCCTTCCGGCGGCAACCAAGAGACCCAGTACTTC

J: TRBJ2-2
D: TRBD1
size: few
V: TRBV29-1
CDR3: CSVESGTGIGELFF
DNA: TGCAGCGTTGAATCGGGGACAGGGATCGGGGAGCTGTTTTTT

J: TRBJ1-5
D: -
size: -
V: TRBV9
CDR3: CASSGPGSRLPQHF
DNA: TGTGCCAGCAGTGGTCCAGGGTCTCGCCTACCCCAGCATTTT

J: TRBJ2-1
D: TRBD2
size: -
V: TRBV6-8
CDR3: CASSDSSLAGAEQFF
DNA: TGTGCCAGCAGTGACTCGAGTCTAGCGGGAGCTGAGCAGTTCTTC

J: TRBJ1-5
D: -
size: -
V: TRBV6-8
CDR3: CASSFLSNQPQHF
DNA: TGTGCCAGCAGTTTCCTATCTAATCAGCCCCAGCATTTT

J: TRBJ1-1
D: -
size: few
V: TRBV18
CDR3: CASSPLQGRGTEAFF
DNA: TGTGCCAGCTCACCACTGCAGGGAAGGGGGACTGAAGCTTTCTTT

J: TRBJ2-5
D: -
size: -
V: TRBV19
CDR3: CASSIARGFQETQYF
DNA: TGTGCCAGTAGTATAGCTAGGGGTTTCCAAGAGACCCAGTACTTC

J: TRBJ2-1
D: TRBD2
size: few
V: TRBV11-3
CDR3: CASSSLVMGGSYNEQFF
DNA: TGTGCCAGCAGCTCCCTAGTTATGGGAGGGTCCTACAATGAGCAGTTCTTC

J: TRBJ2-3
D: -
size: -
V: TRBV28
CDR3: CATIIRVGADTQYF
DNA: TGTGCCACCATCATACGAGTGGGCGCAGATACGCAGTATTTT

J: TRBJ2-5
D: -
size: -
V: TRBV6-7
CDR3: CASSFGETQYF
DNA: TGTGCCAGCAGTTTTGGTGAGACCCAGTACTTC

J: TRBJ2-1
D: TRBD1
size: -
V: TRBV10-2
CDR3: CASSESGSRGLYNEQFF
DNA: TGCGCCAGCAGTGAGTCAGGAAGCAGGGGGCTATACAATGAGCAGTTCTTC

J: TRBJ2-1
D: -
size: medium-sized
V: TRBV6-8
CDR3: CAISGEQGAAYNEQFF
DNA: TGTGCCATCAGTGGGGAACAAGGGGCGGCCTACAATGAGCAGTTCTTC

J: TRBJ2-1
D: -
size: -
V: TRBV11-3
CDR3: CASSRGFSYNEQFF
DNA: TGTGCCAGCAGCCGCGGGTTCTCCTACAATGAGCAGTTCTTC

J: TRBJ2-2
D: -
size: -
V: TRBV6-8
CDR3: CAIMRTPRRGGELFF
DNA: TGTGCCATCATGAGGACTCCGCGTAGGGGCGGGGAGCTGTTTTTT

J: TRBJ1-1
D: -
size: few
V: TRBV7-4
CDR3: CASTLIDSTEAFF
DNA: TGTGCCAGCACCCTCATTGACAGCACTGAAGCTTTCTTT

J: TRBJ2-1
D: -
size: -
V: TRBV14
CDR3: CASSQDRALPNEQFF
DNA: TGTGCCAGCAGCCAAGACCGTGCTTTACCGAATGAGCAGTTCTTC